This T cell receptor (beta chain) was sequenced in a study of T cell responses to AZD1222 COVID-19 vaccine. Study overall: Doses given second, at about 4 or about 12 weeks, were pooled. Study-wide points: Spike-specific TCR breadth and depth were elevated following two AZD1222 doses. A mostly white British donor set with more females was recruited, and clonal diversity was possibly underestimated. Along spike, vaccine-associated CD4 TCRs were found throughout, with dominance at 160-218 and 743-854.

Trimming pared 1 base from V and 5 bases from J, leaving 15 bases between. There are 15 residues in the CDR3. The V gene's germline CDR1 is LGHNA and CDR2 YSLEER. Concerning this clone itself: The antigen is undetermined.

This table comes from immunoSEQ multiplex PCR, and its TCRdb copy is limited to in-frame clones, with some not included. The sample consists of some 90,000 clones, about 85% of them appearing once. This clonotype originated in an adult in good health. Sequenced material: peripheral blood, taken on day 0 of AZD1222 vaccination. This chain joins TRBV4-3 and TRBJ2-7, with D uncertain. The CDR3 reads CASSQGWASRNEQYF. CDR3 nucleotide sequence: TGCGCCAGCAGCCAAGGTTGGGCTAGTAGGAACGAGCAGTACTTC.